This T cell receptor (beta chain) emerged from a study of blood T cell repertoires in COVID-19. Original analysis: By means of reference gene primer amplification, nucleated cell counts were estimated. TCRdb's copy holds only in-frame clones and misses some; the assay was immunoSEQ multiplex PCR. The V and J calls and the clone size are those of that table, but D and trimming were determined from the DNA. The data show about 100,000 clones, with 91% seen just once and more than 0.85% held by the top ten. V dropped 0 bases and J dropped 3 bases, with 17 bases sitting between them. CDR1 and CDR2 from the germline V gene are WNHNN and SYGVQD (reference sequence). This CDR3 has 18 amino acids.

This TCR derives from a man in his fifties or sixties with acute or convalescent COVID-19. The sequencing input was peripheral blood. This chain joins TRBV10-1 and TRBJ2-2; tentatively, D is TRBD2 (6 bases). The chain's CDR3 is CASSESDYSGVDTGELFF. As DNA, the CDR3 is TGCGCCAGCAGTGAGTCCGACTATAGCGGTGTCGACACCGGGGAGCTGTTTTTT.